This T cell receptor (beta chain) was sequenced in a study of immune characterization of retroperitoneal liposarcoma. Via MiXCR, TCRdb re-called the PCR reads, giving one row per CDR3 protein. The profile shows several thousand distinct CDR3 sequences, 25% to 30% of them singletons. This clonotype has just one count. This CDR3 has 16 residues. Looked up from germline, CDR1 is MNHNS and CDR2 is SASEGT. The V segment lost 6 bases and the J segment 5 bases; nucleotides outside the gene matches: 8. The sequenced material came from blood. This TCR was sampled from a male donor with retroperitoneal liposarcoma. The chain uses TRBV6-1 and TRBJ2-3; 13 bases agree with TRBD2. This chain's CDR3 is CASSPGTSGTEDTQYF. The DNA for the CDR3 is TGTGCCAGCAGCCCCGGGACTAGCGGGACGGAAGATACGCAGTATTTT.